The text below deals with one T cell receptor (beta chain). Antigen specificity is unknown. The sample comes from a study of beta chain features in type 1 diabetes. Study summary: No age, gender or cell yield differences were seen between patients and healthy donors. Study outcomes and limitations: All four CD4+ subsets of Type 1 diabetes patients contained TCRB CDR3s that were moderately but significantly shorter. In type 1 diabetes patients, VDJ junctions had fewer insertions; deletions at these junctions were more frequent.

Expressed TCRB transcripts got sequenced, as all isolated RNA was reverse transcribed. Roughly 3.7 million reads, on average, came from each naive, central memory and regulatory T cell sample. Measured with immunoSEQ multiplex PCR; TCRdb has only the in-frame clones, and not every one. Of under 300,000 clones detected, approximately 13% appear once; the ten largest clones hold almost 0.02%. CDR1 is LNHNV, CDR2 YYDKDF, per germline (reference sequence). This CDR3 has 14 residues. The J segment lost 8 bases and the V segment lost 0 bases, leaving 6 bases of the junction unmatched. The sequence was obtained from a man younger than 45 with type 1 diabetes. Source material: naive CD4+ T cells from blood. The rearrangement uses TRBV15 and TRBJ1-2; TRBD1 aligns across 7 bases. In nucleotides, the CDR3 is TGTGCCACCAGCAGAGAGGGAAGGGGGCGCGGCTACACCTTC. Protein: CATSREGRGRGYTF.